The present T cell receptor beta chain was sequenced within a study of early T cells in non-severe SARS-CoV-2 infection (dated by TCRdb to the early 2020s). For the wider study: Bulk RNA from unsorted whole blood was used for TCR sequencing, so alpha and beta chains could not be paired.

With respect to this clonotype: Its antigen remains undetermined. The record has no base qualities; no much larger clone is one base away.

Study-wide conclusions, independent of this receptor: VDJdb matching was skewed toward anti-spike CD8 responses and likely underestimated virus-specific expansions by missing private and CD4 specificities.

Set within a cohort of healthcare workers in London, UK, this nested case-control study involved weekly PCR testing of nasopharyngeal swabs along with blood sampling. Between 23 and 31 March 2020, the week of the UK lockdown, healthcare workers were enrolled and then followed up weekly for as long as 16 weeks. Library prep was done by 5' RACE. Instrument on record: NextSeq 500. Unique molecular identifiers were attached to individual cDNA molecules in the TCR library protocol so that sequencing error and PCR bias could be corrected. Sequencing covered both TCR alpha and beta chains, and within each sample the abundances of alpha and beta sequences were tightly co-correlated. The original methods were these. V gene, J gene and CDR3 annotation of TCR sequences was performed with Decombinator V4. Expanded TCRs were defined as changing significantly between any two time points under a Poisson model with p below 0.0001. Abundances of TCRs were expressed as counts per million after normalisation to the total number of TCRs sequenced in each sample. TRAV1-2 paired with TRAJ12, TRAJ20 or TRAJ33 defined MAIT TCRs, while TRAV10 paired with TRAJ18 defined iNKT TCRs. VDJdb, accessed on 1 November 2021, was searched for TCRs annotated for CMV, EBV and SARS-CoV-2, and TCRs annotated for more than one antigen were excluded. Starting from the raw public reads, TCRdb applied fastp trimming at Q25, assembled clones with MiXCR and retained in-frame beta chains. Records with the same CDR3 protein are collapsed into one entry carrying the most frequent genes and DNA. The V and J calls shown here were made by TCRdb, not taken from the authors' results. The sample contains approximately 50,000 distinct CDR3 sequences, roughly 12% of them found a single time. Of the sample, about 2.7% is held by the ten largest clones.

Trimming leaves V shorter by 9 bases and J shorter by 0 bases, with the junction holding 9 bases beyond the gene matches. Via the germline V gene (reference sequence), CDR1 is LNHDA and CDR2 SQIVND. The CDR3 runs 15 residues from the cysteine to the phenylalanine. Only CDR3 DNA is held: 45 bases, read in frame from base 1. The clonotype comes from an adult who was a healthcare worker with PCR-confirmed SARS-CoV-2 infection or an uninfected control (not recorded which). The input for sequencing was whole blood, taken at baseline. The sequence is built from TRBV19 and TRBJ1-2, and TRBD1 aligns with 8 junction nucleotides. The CDR3 in this case is CASRIGRGPNYGYTF. The nucleotide sequence reads as follows: TGTGCCAGCAGGATAGGCAGGGGGCCTAACTATGGCTACACCTTC. Reference TRBV19 and TRBJ1-2 genes cover what lies past the CDR3, so the full variable domain is DGGITQSPKYLFRKEGQNVTLSCEQNLNHDAMYWYRQDPGQGLRLIYYSQIVNDFQKGDIAEGYSVSREKKESFPLTVTSAQKNPTAFYLCASRIGRGPNYGYTFGSGTRLTVV.